This T cell receptor beta chain stems from a study of blood T cell repertoires in COVID-19. Study at large: Samples representing acute and convalescent COVID-19 were sourced from the United States, Italy and Spain.

As processed by the authors: Reference gene primers were amplified, and this amplification served to estimate nucleated cell counts. Method: immunoSEQ multiplex PCR; TCRdb's copy keeps in-frame clones and lacks some. V and J calls and clone size come straight from that table; D and trimming were deduced from the DNA. The table records approximately 360,000 clones, about 90% of them present only once. Losses at the gene ends were 2 bases for V and 1 base for J; bases not matched to a gene: 3. Germline CDR1 and CDR2: MNHEY and SVGEGT. The CDR3 is 16 residues long. The sample holds one count of this clone.

The specimen was peripheral blood. The TCR sequence derives from a man between 18 and 29 years old with active or convalescent COVID-19. The V gene is TRBV6-2 or TRBV6-3, the J gene TRBJ2-3; 10 positions match TRBD2. The CDR3, as DNA: TGTGCCAGCAGTTACGTCCTAGCGGGGGGCACAGATACGCAGTATTTT. It encodes CASSYVLAGGTDTQYF.